The next 16 T cell receptor beta chains were all read from a single sample in a study of cytomegalovirus exposure and HLA in healthy donors. Libraries were prepared by immunoSEQ multiplex PCR; TCRdb keeps only in-frame clonotypes and omits some of them. The table shows roughly 200,000 clones, with roughly three quarters occurring only once. The specimen was PBMCs. Receptor source: a woman in her thirties in good health and CMV-seronegative.

The genes are TRBV28 and TRBJ2-1; 7 bases are shared with TRBD2. Trimming cost V 5 bases and J 3 bases; bases outside gene matches: 10. Germline CDR1 MDHEN, CDR2 SYDVKM. The CDR3 is 16 amino acids. CDR3 bases: TGTGCCAGCAGTCCAATTGGGCTAGCGGACTACAATGAGCAGTTCTTC. Translation gives CASSPIGLADYNEQFF. Looking up the rest from reference TRBV28 and TRBJ2-1 gives the full variable domain: DVKVTQSSRYLVKRTGEKVFLECVQDMDHENMFWYRQDPGLGLRLIYFSYDVKMKEKGDIPEGYSVSREKKERFSLILESASTNQTSMYLCASSPIGLADYNEQFFGPGTRLTVL.

With respect to this clone: A read error may account for a junction end that differs from germline. The chain carries TRBV5-6 and TRBJ2-1; D might be TRBD1 (6 bases). The germline gives CDR1 SGHDT, CDR2 YYEEEE. The CDR3 extends over 11 amino acids. CDR3 residues: CASSSDSPQVF. The CDR3 region has the DNA TGTGCCAGCAGCTCGGACAGCCCTCAGGTCTTC.

J is TRBJ2-5 and V is TRBV5-1, with TRBD2 identical over 13 bases. Germline loops: CDR1 SGHRS, CDR2 YFSETQ. J lost 4 bases, V lost 4 bases, and 10 bases had no gene match. The CDR3 covers 17 residues. CDR3 nucleotides: TGCGCCAGCAGCAGACTATGGACTAGCGGGAGTGGAGAGACCCAGTACTTC. Protein sequence: CASSRLWTSGSGETQYF.

The rearrangement joins TRBV14 to TRBJ2-7, with 11 bases fitting TRBD2. V was clipped by 1 base and J by 0 bases; unmatched bases: 5. The CDR3 covers 17 residues. Germline assignment: CDR1 SGHDN and CDR2 FVKESK. The CDR3 sequence: CASSQGVLAGGSYEQYF. The CDR3 DNA reads TGTGCCAGCAGCCAAGGGGTGCTAGCGGGGGGCTCCTACGAGCAGTACTTC. The whole variable domain, remainder taken from reference TRBV14 and TRBJ2-7, is EAGVTQFPSHSVIEKGQTVTLRCDPISGHDNLYWYRRVMGKEIKFLLHFVKESKQDESGMPNNRFLAERTGGTYSTLKVQPAELEDSGVYFCASSQGVLAGGSYEQYFGPGTRLTVT.

The genes are TRBV28 and TRBJ1-5, with TRBD1 matching over 8 bases. CDR3 length: 16 amino acids. Unmatched junction bases numbered 12, after V lost 7 bases and J lost 4 bases. Germline CDR1 MDHEN, CDR2 SYDVKM. For the CDR3, the DNA is TGTGCCAGCAATCAGGGGGCTTGGGGATTTAATCAGCCCCAGCATTTT. Residues: CASNQGAWGFNQPQHF.

The V gene is TRBV5-1, the J gene TRBJ2-7; 9 bases align to TRBD1. Germline values: CDR1 SGHRS, CDR2 YFSETQ. Germline trimming cut 4 bases from V and 4 bases from J; bases unmatched to any gene: 9. This CDR3 comprises 15 residues. In DNA form, the CDR3 reads TGCGCCAGCAGCCCAGGGACAGGGATAATGTACGAGCAGTACTTC. Its translation: CASSPGTGIMYEQYF.

This clone came up once. The chain recombines TRBV5-6 with TRBJ1-3; D is possibly TRBD1 (6 bases). Germline assignment: CDR1 SGHDT and CDR2 YYEEEE. Deletions cut 4 bases from V and 1 base from J, with 15 bases between. The CDR3 is 16 residues long. The CDR3 DNA is TGTGCCAGCAGCCGGAGGACAGCTCGGTCTGGAAACACCATATATTTT. This gives the protein CASSRRTARSGNTIYF. The full variable domain, in which reference TRBV5-6 and TRBJ1-3 provide the parts outside the CDR3, is DAGVTQSPTHLIKTRGQQVTLRCSPKSGHDTVSWYQQALGQGPQFIFQYYEEEERQRGNFPDRFSGHQFPNYSSELNVNALLLGDSALYLCASSRRTARSGNTIYFGEGSWLTVV.

The chain uses TRBV7-2 and TRBJ1-2; 8 bases fit TRBD1. The trim removed 2 bases at V and 4 bases at J, leaving 9 bases unmatched. The germline V gene encodes CDR1 SGHTA and CDR2 FQGNSA. The CDR3 is 16 amino acids. This CDR3 reads CASSLSGAGGVYGYTF. CDR3 DNA sequence: TGTGCCAGCAGCTTATCGGGGGCAGGGGGCGTCTATGGCTACACCTTC.

This chain connects TRBV6-5 to TRBJ1-1; 9 nucleotides agree with TRBD1. Germline V gene data show CDR1 as MNHEY and CDR2 as SVGAGI. This CDR3 is built from 16 residues. J lost 6 bases, V lost 2 bases, and 10 bases had no gene match. CDR3: CASSYPKTGGGSEAFF. As DNA, the CDR3 is TGTGCCAGCAGTTACCCCAAAACAGGGGGCGGTTCTGAAGCTTTCTTT.

This chain joins TRBV19 and TRBJ2-5; 8 positions match TRBD2. Germline trimming cut 7 bases from V and 7 bases from J; bases unmatched to any gene: 20. The CDR3 contains 17 residues. The germline CDR1 and CDR2 sequences are LNHDA and SQIVND (reference sequence). The CDR3 bases are TGTGCCAGTACCTCCTCGGGGGGGCGGGAGCCTCTAGGGACCCAGTACTTC. It translates to CASTSSGGREPLGTQYF.

V usage is TRBV2 and J usage is TRBJ2-7; D is undetermined. The CDR3 is made up of 15 amino acids. Germline lookup yields CDR1 SNHLY and CDR2 FYNNEI. V lost 2 bases, J lost 1 base, and 12 bases lay in between. The CDR3 nucleotides are TGTGCCAGCAGTGAAACAGAACTCCTATCCTACGAGCAGTACTTC. Translating gives CASSETELLSYEQYF. Supplemented by reference TRBV2 and TRBJ2-7, the full variable domain reads EPEVTQTPSHQVTQMGQEVILRCVPISNHLYFYWYRQILGQKVEFLVSFYNNEISEKSEIFDDQFSVERPDGSNFTLKIRSTKLEDSAMYFCASSETELLSYEQYFGPGTRLTVT.

The chain couples TRBV5-1 to TRBJ2-2, with 8 bases lining up with TRBD2. Looked up from germline, CDR1 is SGHRS and CDR2 is YFSETQ. CDR3 length: 16 amino acids. The V segment lost 4 bases and the J segment 4 bases; nucleotides outside the gene matches: 9. The CDR3 nucleotides read TGCGCCAGCAGCCCACATTTGGCGGGGGGCACCGGGGAGCTGTTTTTT. Translated: CASSPHLAGGTGELFF.

The genes are TRBV2 and TRBJ1-5, with D uncertain. Trimming removed 6 bases from V and 6 bases from J, with 15 bases in between. The CDR3 consists of 14 residues. Germline CDR1 reads SNHLY; CDR2 reads FYNNEI. CDR3 nucleotide sequence: TGTGCCAGCAGAGCCACAGACATAGGTCAGCCCCAGCATTTT. This translates into CASRATDIGQPQHF. Full variable domain (missing parts from reference TRBV2 and TRBJ1-5): EPEVTQTPSHQVTQMGQEVILRCVPISNHLYFYWYRQILGQKVEFLVSFYNNEISEKSEIFDDQFSVERPDGSNFTLKIRSTKLEDSAMYFCASRATDIGQPQHFGDGTRLSIL.

The chain couples TRBV6-1 to TRBJ2-5; possibly TRBD2 for D (6 bases). Trimming stripped 3 bases from V and 5 bases from J, with 13 bases between. This CDR3 has 14 amino acids. CDR1 MNHNS and CDR2 SASEGT come from the germline V gene. The CDR3 bases are TGTGCCAGCAGTGAGGGACGGGGGAGGGAGACCCAGTACTTC. The encoded protein is CASSEGRGRETQYF.

This chain joins TRBV5-1 and TRBJ2-3, with D possibly being TRBD2 (5 bases). The CDR3 totals 14 residues. Germline loops: CDR1 SGHRS, CDR2 YFSETQ. Trimming cost V 4 bases and J 4 bases, with 13 bases left between them. CDR3 protein: CASSRGGVADTQYF. The DNA for the CDR3 is TGCGCCAGCAGCCGGGGTGGGGTGGCAGATACGCAGTATTTT.

The chain couples TRBV7-7 to TRBJ2-2, with D hard to call. CDR3 length: 13 amino acids. Germline V gene lookup returns CDR1 SSHAT and CDR2 FNYEAQ (reference sequence). The V end lost 1 base, the J end lost 4 bases, and 4 bases lay between the germline ends. The CDR3 here is CASSLGRTGELFF. The CDR3 DNA reads as TGTGCCAGCAGCTTAGGTCGCACCGGGGAGCTGTTTTTT.